This T cell receptor (beta chain) was identified in a study of technical replicates of blood from a handful of donors. The data were produced by immunoSEQ multiplex PCR, yet TCRdb's version contains in-frame clones alone and is incomplete. There are tens of thousands of clones in the sample; around 93% occur only once, and 0.2% to 0.3% lies in the top ten. The CDR3 consists of 15 residues. Trimming cost V 5 bases and J 2 bases; bases outside gene matches: 5. Germline loops: CDR1 PRHDT, CDR2 FYEKMQ (reference sequence). This sequence originates from a human donor in good health. Material: T cells isolated from PBMCs. The rearrangement uses TRBV13 and TRBJ2-3, with 9 bases lining up with TRBD1. CDR3 sequence: CASSPGTGITDTQYF. CDR3 nucleotide sequence: TGTGCCAGCAGCCCCGGGACAGGGATCACAGATACGCAGTATTTT.